This is a list of T cell receptor beta chains from one sample in a study of blood T cells in healthy people across ages. From the 5' RACE reads, TCRdb called clonotypes with MiXCR, one entry per CDR3 protein. The repertoire holds 630,000 or so distinct CDR3 sequences, with approximately 30% as singletons. Sequencing input: blood. Source of these receptors: a woman older than 75 in good health. CDR3s include the opening cysteine and the closing phenylalanine or tryptophan. Each record gives: CDR3 DNA, CDR3 protein, clone size, V gene, CDR3 length, J gene, D gene. A D gene is named only where the DNA matches it firmly. Clone size is given for some rows only: seen once, a few or many times, or a class if the clone is expanded.

CDR3 DNA: TGTGCCAGCAGCCCCCGTGGGACAGGGGCCTATGGCTACACCTTC
CDR3 protein: CASSPRGTGAYGYTF
clone size: NA
V gene: TRBV9
CDR3 length: 15
J gene: TRBJ1-2
D gene: TRBD1

CDR3 DNA: TGCAGTGCTTACCCCTACAGGGTAGTGGGTGAAAAACTGTTTTTT
CDR3 protein: CSAYPYRVVGEKLFF
clone size: NA
V gene: TRBV20-1
CDR3 length: 15
J gene: TRBJ1-4
D gene: NA

CDR3 DNA: TGTGCCAGTAGGGCAGGGATCTCTGGGGCCAACGTCCTGACTTTC
CDR3 protein: CASRAGISGANVLTF
clone size: NA
V gene: TRBV27
CDR3 length: 15
J gene: TRBJ2-6
D gene: NA

CDR3 DNA: TGCGCCAGCGGCTTGCGGTTGAGGGGGGAAGAGGCCCAGTACTTC
CDR3 protein: CASGLRLRGEEAQYF
clone size: NA
V gene: TRBV5-1
CDR3 length: 15
J gene: TRBJ2-5
D gene: NA

CDR3 DNA: TGCGCCAGCAGCTACGGGGATACGCAGTATTTT
CDR3 protein: CASSYGDTQYF
clone size: many
V gene: TRBV4-1
CDR3 length: 11
J gene: TRBJ2-3
D gene: NA

CDR3 DNA: TGTGCCAGCAGCCCGGGACGGCGATACTCTGGGGCCAACGTCCTGACTTTC
CDR3 protein: CASSPGRRYSGANVLTF
clone size: NA
V gene: TRBV28
CDR3 length: 17
J gene: TRBJ2-6
D gene: NA

CDR3 DNA: TGTGCCAGCAGCGGTAGCGGGGGGCACACAGATACGCAGTATTTT
CDR3 protein: CASSGSGGHTDTQYF
clone size: NA
V gene: TRBV9
CDR3 length: 15
J gene: TRBJ2-3
D gene: TRBD2

CDR3 DNA: TGTGCTAGCAGCCCTAGCGCTCGATCCTACAATGAGCAGTTCTTC
CDR3 protein: CASSPSARSYNEQFF
clone size: many
V gene: TRBV7-7
CDR3 length: 15
J gene: TRBJ2-1
D gene: NA

CDR3 DNA: TGTGCCAGCAGCTTAAGAGCGGGGGGTGCCTACGAGCAGTACTTC
CDR3 protein: CASSLRAGGAYEQYF
clone size: NA
V gene: TRBV7-2
CDR3 length: 15
J gene: TRBJ2-7
D gene: TRBD2

CDR3 DNA: TGTGCCAGCAGCCCAGCGGGGTTCAACACCGGGGAGCTGTTTTTT
CDR3 protein: CASSPAGFNTGELFF
clone size: few
V gene: TRBV7-3
CDR3 length: 15
J gene: TRBJ2-2
D gene: TRBD2

CDR3 DNA: TGCGCCAGCAGCTTGTCGGGGCTCACAGATACGCAGTATTTT
CDR3 protein: CASSLSGLTDTQYF
clone size: many
V gene: TRBV5-1
CDR3 length: 14
J gene: TRBJ2-3
D gene: NA

CDR3 DNA: TGTGCCAGCGTAGTTAACTATGGCTACACCTTC
CDR3 protein: CASVVNYGYTF
clone size: NA
V gene: TRBV2
CDR3 length: 11
J gene: TRBJ1-2
D gene: NA

CDR3 DNA: TGTGCCAGCAGCCGGGGGGGCAAAGGGGACTACGAGCAGTACTTC
CDR3 protein: CASSRGGKGDYEQYF
clone size: many
V gene: TRBV5-6
CDR3 length: 15
J gene: TRBJ2-7
D gene: TRBD2

CDR3 DNA: TGTGCCAGCAGCTTAGTAGGAGCGGGGGGGATCAATGAGCAGTTCTTC
CDR3 protein: CASSLVGAGGINEQFF
clone size: NA
V gene: TRBV7-2
CDR3 length: 16
J gene: TRBJ2-1
D gene: TRBD2

CDR3 DNA: TGTGCCAGCAGACGACAGGGTAGCTCCTACAATGAGCAGTTCTTC
CDR3 protein: CASRRQGSSYNEQFF
clone size: few
V gene: TRBV28
CDR3 length: 15
J gene: TRBJ2-1
D gene: TRBD1

CDR3 DNA: TGTGCCAGCAGCCTCGAGTTCGGCTATGGCTACACCTTC
CDR3 protein: CASSLEFGYGYTF
clone size: many
V gene: TRBV3-1
CDR3 length: 13
J gene: TRBJ1-2
D gene: NA

CDR3 DNA: TGTGCCAGCAGACGACAGGGAAGCAATCAGCCCCAGCATTTT
CDR3 protein: CASRRQGSNQPQHF
clone size: few
V gene: TRBV6-5
CDR3 length: 14
J gene: TRBJ1-5
D gene: TRBD1

CDR3 DNA: TGTGCCAGCACTTTCCCGGGGGGGGCGAGGAACACTGAAGCTTTCTTT
CDR3 protein: CASTFPGGARNTEAFF
clone size: NA
V gene: TRBV6-6
CDR3 length: 16
J gene: TRBJ1-1
D gene: NA

CDR3 DNA: TGTGCCAGCAGCTTAGCGATCCGCTCTGGGGCCAACGTCCTGACTTTC
CDR3 protein: CASSLAIRSGANVLTF
clone size: many
V gene: TRBV7-2
CDR3 length: 16
J gene: TRBJ2-6
D gene: NA

CDR3 DNA: TGTGCCAGCAGCTTACTGTCCGGGGAAAAACTGTTTTTT
CDR3 protein: CASSLLSGEKLFF
clone size: few
V gene: TRBV7-9
CDR3 length: 13
J gene: TRBJ1-4
D gene: NA

CDR3 DNA: TGCAGTGCTAGCCTTAGCGGCTCTGGAAACACCATATATTTT
CDR3 protein: CSASLSGSGNTIYF
clone size: NA
V gene: TRBV20-1
CDR3 length: 14
J gene: TRBJ1-3
D gene: NA

CDR3 DNA: TGTGCCAGCAGCCCAGTTAGGTCAGCGTATGGCTACACCTTC
CDR3 protein: CASSPVRSAYGYTF
clone size: once
V gene: TRBV11-2
CDR3 length: 14
J gene: TRBJ1-2
D gene: NA

CDR3 DNA: TGTGCCAGCATGTTAAATGCGCAGTATTTT
CDR3 protein: CASMLNAQYF
clone size: NA
V gene: TRBV6-1
CDR3 length: 10
J gene: TRBJ2-3
D gene: NA

CDR3 DNA: TGTGCCAGCAGCTTAGTGTTCGATTCCCAAGAGACCCAGTACTTC
CDR3 protein: CASSLVFDSQETQYF
clone size: many
V gene: TRBV7-9
CDR3 length: 15
J gene: TRBJ2-5
D gene: NA

CDR3 DNA: TGTGCCAGCATCCGAGTTGCGCGCGTTCTTTGGGATGGCTACACCTTC
CDR3 protein: CASIRVARVLWDGYTF
clone size: few
V gene: TRBV21-1
CDR3 length: 16
J gene: TRBJ1-2
D gene: NA

CDR3 DNA: TGTGCCAGCAGCAGACTAGCGTTGTTCCCAGATACGCAGTATTTT
CDR3 protein: CASSRLALFPDTQYF
clone size: many
V gene: TRBV11-2
CDR3 length: 15
J gene: TRBJ2-3
D gene: TRBD2

CDR3 DNA: TGTGCCACCAGCCTCCGGACTAGCGGGGGGCTCGAGCAGTACTTC
CDR3 protein: CATSLRTSGGLEQYF
clone size: many
V gene: TRBV15
CDR3 length: 15
J gene: TRBJ2-7
D gene: TRBD2

CDR3 DNA: TGCAGCGTTGAAGACAAGACAGGGGTTAATGGCTACACCTTC
CDR3 protein: CSVEDKTGVNGYTF
clone size: once
V gene: TRBV29-1
CDR3 length: 14
J gene: TRBJ1-2
D gene: TRBD1

CDR3 DNA: TGTGCCAGCAGTCCCCGACAGGGGTTGGCCGGGGAGCTGTTTTTT
CDR3 protein: CASSPRQGLAGELFF
clone size: NA
V gene: TRBV6-5
CDR3 length: 15
J gene: TRBJ2-2
D gene: TRBD1

CDR3 DNA: TGTGCCAGCAGCCTTCCCAGACTAGCGGGGGGGCACGAGCAGTACTTC
CDR3 protein: CASSLPRLAGGHEQYF
clone size: NA
V gene: TRBV5-4
CDR3 length: 16
J gene: TRBJ2-7
D gene: TRBD2

CDR3 DNA: TGTGCCAGCAGCAAACAGGGACGGACTGAAGCTTTCTTT
CDR3 protein: CASSKQGRTEAFF
clone size: many
V gene: TRBV6-2/TRBV6-3
CDR3 length: 13
J gene: TRBJ1-1
D gene: NA

CDR3 DNA: TGCAGTGCTAGAGATGTGGCATCCTACGAGCAGTACTTC
CDR3 protein: CSARDVASYEQYF
clone size: many
V gene: TRBV20-1
CDR3 length: 13
J gene: TRBJ2-7
D gene: NA

CDR3 DNA: TGCAGTGCTGGCGACAGGGGGCGAACTGAAGCTTTCTTT
CDR3 protein: CSAGDRGRTEAFF
clone size: NA
V gene: TRBV20-1
CDR3 length: 13
J gene: TRBJ1-1
D gene: TRBD1

CDR3 DNA: TGCAGTGCTAGAGATAGGGGGGGATGGACTGAAGCTTTCTTT
CDR3 protein: CSARDRGGWTEAFF
clone size: once
V gene: TRBV20-1
CDR3 length: 14
J gene: TRBJ1-1
D gene: NA

CDR3 DNA: TGTGCCACTTCTTCTGCCTACGAGCAGTACTTC
CDR3 protein: CATSSAYEQYF
clone size: many
V gene: TRBV10-3
CDR3 length: 11
J gene: TRBJ2-7
D gene: NA

CDR3 DNA: TGTGCCAGCAGCGTAGGTGAGGGTGTGGGCTACACCTTC
CDR3 protein: CASSVGEGVGYTF
clone size: many
V gene: TRBV9
CDR3 length: 13
J gene: TRBJ1-2
D gene: NA

CDR3 DNA: TGTGCCAGCACCCTGATCGTGGGGATCCAAGAGACCCAGTACTTC
CDR3 protein: CASTLIVGIQETQYF
clone size: many
V gene: TRBV6-1
CDR3 length: 15
J gene: TRBJ2-5
D gene: NA

CDR3 DNA: TGTGCCAGCAGCACCACAGGAATCCCCGCGTACTTC
CDR3 protein: CASSTTGIPAYF
clone size: NA
V gene: TRBV6-1
CDR3 length: 12
J gene: TRBJ2-5
D gene: NA

CDR3 DNA: TGCGCCAGCAGCTGGGGGGACAGGGCGAATGAGCAGTTCTTC
CDR3 protein: CASSWGDRANEQFF
clone size: NA
V gene: TRBV5-1
CDR3 length: 14
J gene: TRBJ2-1
D gene: TRBD1

CDR3 DNA: TGTGCCAGCAGCCCGGAGGGGATCGGCACAGATACGCAGTATTTT
CDR3 protein: CASSPEGIGTDTQYF
clone size: few
V gene: TRBV7-9
CDR3 length: 15
J gene: TRBJ2-3
D gene: NA

CDR3 DNA: TGCGCCAGCAGCTTGGAGGCAGGGGGCCATCAGCCCCAGCATTTT
CDR3 protein: CASSLEAGGHQPQHF
clone size: many
V gene: TRBV5-1
CDR3 length: 15
J gene: TRBJ1-5
D gene: TRBD1